What follows is one T cell receptor beta chain and its context. Its antigen is unidentified. Libraries were prepared by immunoSEQ multiplex PCR; TCRdb keeps only in-frame clonotypes and omits some of them. The repertoire holds tens of thousands of clones, almost 95% seen once, with 2.5% to 4% in the top ten. This specimen comes from a study of T cells after posttransplantation cyclophosphamide. The CDR3 has 12 residues. CDR1 SGHNT and CDR2 YYREEE come from the germline V gene (reference sequence). Trimming cost V 0 bases and J 4 bases, with 3 bases left between them. Notes on the study in general: Tissue-infiltrating T cells from skin or gut overlapped little with blood T cells. TRB clonality was highly associated with recipient CMV seropositivity and reactivation.

This receptor was identified in a woman between 50 and 59 years old in good health and a related stem cell transplant donor. The J gene is TRBJ2-3, the V gene TRBV5-4; D is unresolved. Source material: PBMCs. CDR3 sequence (DNA): TGTGCCAGCAGCTTGGCTCCAGATACGCAGTATTTT. This codes for CASSLAPDTQYF. Using reference TRBV5-4 and TRBJ2-3 for the parts outside the CDR3, the full variable domain is ETGVTQSPTHLIKTRGQQVTLRCSSQSGHNTVSWYQQALGQGPQFIFQYYREEENGRGNFPPRFSGLQFPNYSSELNVNALELDDSALYLCASSLAPDTQYFGPGTRLTVL.